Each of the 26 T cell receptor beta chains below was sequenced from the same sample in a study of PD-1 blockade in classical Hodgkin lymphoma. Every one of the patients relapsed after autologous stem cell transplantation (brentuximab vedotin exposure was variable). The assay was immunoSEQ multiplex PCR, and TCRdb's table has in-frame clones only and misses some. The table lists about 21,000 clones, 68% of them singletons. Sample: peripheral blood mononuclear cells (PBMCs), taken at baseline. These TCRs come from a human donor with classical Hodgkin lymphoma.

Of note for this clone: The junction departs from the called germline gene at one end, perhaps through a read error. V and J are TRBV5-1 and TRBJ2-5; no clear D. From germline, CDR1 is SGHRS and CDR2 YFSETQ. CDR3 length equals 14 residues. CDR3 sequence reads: CASSFSFPREAQYF. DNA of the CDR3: TGCGCCAGCAGCTTCAGTTTCCCAAGAGAGGCCCAGTACTTC.

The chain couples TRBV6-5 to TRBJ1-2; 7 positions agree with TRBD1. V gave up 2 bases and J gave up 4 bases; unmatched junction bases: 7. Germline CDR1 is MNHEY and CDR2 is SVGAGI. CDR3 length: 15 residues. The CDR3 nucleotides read TGTGCCAGCAGTTACGAGGGCAGGGGGTTCTATGGCTACACCTTC. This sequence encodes CASSYEGRGFYGYTF.

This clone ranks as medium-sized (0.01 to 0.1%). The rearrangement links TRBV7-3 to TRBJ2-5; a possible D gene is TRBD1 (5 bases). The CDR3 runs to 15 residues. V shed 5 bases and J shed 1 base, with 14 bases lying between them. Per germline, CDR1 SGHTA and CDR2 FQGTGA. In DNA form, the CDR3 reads TGTGCCAGCAGCAAAAGGGGTCAGATCCAAGAGACCCAGTACTTC. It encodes CASSKRGQIQETQYF.

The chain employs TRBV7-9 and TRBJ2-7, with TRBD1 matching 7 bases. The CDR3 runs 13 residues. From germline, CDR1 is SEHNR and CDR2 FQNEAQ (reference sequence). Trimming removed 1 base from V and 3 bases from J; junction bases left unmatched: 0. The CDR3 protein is CASSLGDSYEQYF. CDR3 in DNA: TGTGCCAGCAGCTTAGGGGACAGCTACGAGCAGTACTTC.

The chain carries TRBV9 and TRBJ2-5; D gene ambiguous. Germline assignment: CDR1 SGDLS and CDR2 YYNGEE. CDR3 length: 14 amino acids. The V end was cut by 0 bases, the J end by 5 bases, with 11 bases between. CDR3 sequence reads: CASSVDGVGETQYF. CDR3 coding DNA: TGTGCCAGCAGCGTAGATGGGGTCGGGGAGACCCAGTACTTC.

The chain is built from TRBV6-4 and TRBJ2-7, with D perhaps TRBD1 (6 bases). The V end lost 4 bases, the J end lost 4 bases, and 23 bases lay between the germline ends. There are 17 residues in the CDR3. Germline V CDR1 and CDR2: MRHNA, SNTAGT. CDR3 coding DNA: TGTGCCAGCAGTGCCCCGCCGGACAGAGACAACCTGTACGAGCAGTACTTC. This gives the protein CASSAPPDRDNLYEQYF.

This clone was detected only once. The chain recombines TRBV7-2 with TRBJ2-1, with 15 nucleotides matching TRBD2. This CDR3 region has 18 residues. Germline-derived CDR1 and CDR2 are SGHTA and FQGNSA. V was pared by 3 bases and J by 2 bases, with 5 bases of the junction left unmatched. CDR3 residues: CASSLSGLAGGPYNEQFF. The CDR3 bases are TGTGCCAGCAGCTTGTCGGGACTAGCGGGGGGACCCTACAATGAGCAGTTCTTC.

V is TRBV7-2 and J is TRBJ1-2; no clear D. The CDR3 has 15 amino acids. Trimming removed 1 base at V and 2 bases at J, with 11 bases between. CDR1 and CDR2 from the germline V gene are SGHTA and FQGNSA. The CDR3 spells CASSLVDGKNYGYTF. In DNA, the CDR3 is TGTGCCAGCAGCTTAGTAGACGGGAAGAACTATGGCTACACCTTC.

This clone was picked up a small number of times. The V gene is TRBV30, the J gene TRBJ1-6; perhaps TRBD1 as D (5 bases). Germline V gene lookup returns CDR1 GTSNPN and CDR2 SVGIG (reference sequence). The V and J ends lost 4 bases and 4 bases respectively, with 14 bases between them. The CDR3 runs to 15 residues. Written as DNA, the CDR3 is TGTGCCTGGACCGAAGACAGTTCTTATAATTCACCCCTCCACTTT. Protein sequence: CAWTEDSSYNSPLHF.

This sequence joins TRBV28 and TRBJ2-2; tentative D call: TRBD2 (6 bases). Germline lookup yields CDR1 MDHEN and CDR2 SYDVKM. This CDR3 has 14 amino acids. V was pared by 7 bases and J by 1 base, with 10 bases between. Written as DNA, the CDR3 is TGTGCCAGCACCCTTAGCGGGAACACCGGGGAGCTGTTTTTT. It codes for CASTLSGNTGELFF. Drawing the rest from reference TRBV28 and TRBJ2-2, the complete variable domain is DVKVTQSSRYLVKRTGEKVFLECVQDMDHENMFWYRQDPGLGLRLIYFSYDVKMKEKGDIPEGYSVSREKKERFSLILESASTNQTSMYLCASTLSGNTGELFFGEGSRLTVL.

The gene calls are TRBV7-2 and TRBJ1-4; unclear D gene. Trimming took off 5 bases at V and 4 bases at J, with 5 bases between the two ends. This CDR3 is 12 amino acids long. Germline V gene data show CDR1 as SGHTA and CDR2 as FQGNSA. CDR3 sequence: CASSLINEKLFF. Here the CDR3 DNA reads TGTGCCAGCAGCCTCATTAATGAAAAACTGTTTTTT. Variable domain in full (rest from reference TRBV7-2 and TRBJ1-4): GAGVSQSPSNKVTEKGKDVELRCDPISGHTALYWYRQSLGQGLEFLIYFQGNSAPDKSGLPSDRFSAERTGGSVSTLTIQRTQQEDSAVYLCASSLINEKLFFGSGTQLSVL.

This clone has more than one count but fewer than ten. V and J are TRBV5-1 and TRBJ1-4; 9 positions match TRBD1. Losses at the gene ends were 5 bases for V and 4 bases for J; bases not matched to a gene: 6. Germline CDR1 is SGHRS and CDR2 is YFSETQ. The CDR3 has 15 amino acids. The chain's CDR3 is CASRDGTGRNEKLFF. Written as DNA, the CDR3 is TGCGCCAGCAGAGATGGGACAGGGCGTAATGAAAAACTGTTTTTT. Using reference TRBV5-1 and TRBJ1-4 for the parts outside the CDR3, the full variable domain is KAGVTQTPRYLIKTRGQQVTLSCSPISGHRSVSWYQQTPGQGLQFLFEYFSETQRNKGNFPGRFSGRQFSNSRSEMNVSTLELGDSALYLCASRDGTGRNEKLFFGSGTQLSVL.

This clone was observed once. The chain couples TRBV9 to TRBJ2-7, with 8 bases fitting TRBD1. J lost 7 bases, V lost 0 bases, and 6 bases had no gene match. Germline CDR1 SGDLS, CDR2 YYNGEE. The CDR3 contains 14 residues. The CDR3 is CASSVGAGGGEQYF. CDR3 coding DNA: TGTGCCAGCAGCGTAGGGGCAGGGGGCGGGGAGCAGTACTTC.

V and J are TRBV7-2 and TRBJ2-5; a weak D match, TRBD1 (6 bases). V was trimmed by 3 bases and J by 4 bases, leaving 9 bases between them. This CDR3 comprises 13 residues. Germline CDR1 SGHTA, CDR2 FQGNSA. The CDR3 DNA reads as TGTGCCAGCAGCTTCGGGACACGAGAGACCCAGTACTTC. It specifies CASSFGTRETQYF.

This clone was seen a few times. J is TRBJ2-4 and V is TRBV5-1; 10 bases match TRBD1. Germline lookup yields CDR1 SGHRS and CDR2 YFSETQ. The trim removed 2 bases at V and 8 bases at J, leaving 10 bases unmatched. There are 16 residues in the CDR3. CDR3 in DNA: TGCGCCAGCAGCTTTGGCCGAGGACAGGGGGAAGACATTCAGTACTTC. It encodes CASSFGRGQGEDIQYF. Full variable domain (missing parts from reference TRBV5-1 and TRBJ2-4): KAGVTQTPRYLIKTRGQQVTLSCSPISGHRSVSWYQQTPGQGLQFLFEYFSETQRNKGNFPGRFSGRQFSNSRSEMNVSTLELGDSALYLCASSFGRGQGEDIQYFGAGTRLSVL.

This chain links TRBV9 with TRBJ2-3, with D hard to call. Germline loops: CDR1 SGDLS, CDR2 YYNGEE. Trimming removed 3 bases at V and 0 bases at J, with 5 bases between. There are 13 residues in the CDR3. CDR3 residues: CASSASSTDTQYF. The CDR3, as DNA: TGTGCCAGCAGCGCGTCTAGCACAGATACGCAGTATTTT. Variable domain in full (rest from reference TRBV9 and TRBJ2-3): DSGVTQTPKHLITATGQRVTLRCSPRSGDLSVYWYQQSLDQGLQFLIQYYNGEERAKGNILERFSAQQFPDLHSELNLSSLELGDSALYFCASSASSTDTQYFGPGTRLTVL.

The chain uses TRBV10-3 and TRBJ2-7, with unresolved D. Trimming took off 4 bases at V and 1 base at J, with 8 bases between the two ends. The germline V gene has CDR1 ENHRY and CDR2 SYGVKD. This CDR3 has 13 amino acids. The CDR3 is CAISGDRSYEQYF. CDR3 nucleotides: TGTGCCATCAGTGGGGATCGGTCCTACGAGCAGTACTTC.

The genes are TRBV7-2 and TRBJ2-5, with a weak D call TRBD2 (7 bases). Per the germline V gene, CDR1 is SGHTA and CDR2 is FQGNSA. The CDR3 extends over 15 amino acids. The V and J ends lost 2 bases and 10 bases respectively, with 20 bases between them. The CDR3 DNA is TGTGCCAGCAGCTTAAGACGGGGGGCGGTTGACGACCAGTACTTC. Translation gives CASSLRRGAVDDQYF.

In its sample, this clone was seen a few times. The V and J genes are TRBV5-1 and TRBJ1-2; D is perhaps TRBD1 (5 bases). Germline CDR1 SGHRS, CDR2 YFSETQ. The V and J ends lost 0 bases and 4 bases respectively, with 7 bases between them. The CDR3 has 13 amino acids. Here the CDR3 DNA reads TGCGCCAGCAGCTTGGGACAGTCCTATGGCTACACCTTC. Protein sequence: CASSLGQSYGYTF.

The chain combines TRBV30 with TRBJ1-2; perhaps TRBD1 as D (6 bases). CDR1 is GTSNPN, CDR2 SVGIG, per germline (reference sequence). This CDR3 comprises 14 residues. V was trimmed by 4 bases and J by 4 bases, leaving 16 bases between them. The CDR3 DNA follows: TGTGCCTGGATGGGGGGGCCTCGGAGCTATGGCTACACCTTC. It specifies CAWMGGPRSYGYTF. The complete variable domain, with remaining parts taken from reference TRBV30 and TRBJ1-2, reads SQTIHQWPATLVQPVGSPLSLECTVEGTSNPNLYWYRQAAGRGLQLLFYSVGIGQISSEVPQNLSASRPQDRQFILSSKKLLLSDSGFYLCAWMGGPRSYGYTFGSGTRLTVV.

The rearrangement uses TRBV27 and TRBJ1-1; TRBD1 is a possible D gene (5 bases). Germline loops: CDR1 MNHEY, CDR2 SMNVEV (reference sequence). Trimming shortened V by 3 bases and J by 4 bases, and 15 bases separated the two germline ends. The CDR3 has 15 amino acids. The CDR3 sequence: CASSLAGHGGTEAFF. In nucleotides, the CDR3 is TGTGCCAGCAGTTTGGCGGGGCACGGGGGCACTGAAGCTTTCTTT.

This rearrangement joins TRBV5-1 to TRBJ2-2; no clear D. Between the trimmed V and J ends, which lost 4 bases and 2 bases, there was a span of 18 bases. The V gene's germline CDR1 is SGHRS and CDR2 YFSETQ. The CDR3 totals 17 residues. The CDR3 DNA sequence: TGCGCCAGCAGCCCTGAGCCGGTTACGTTTAACACCGGGGAGCTGTTTTTT. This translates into CASSPEPVTFNTGELFF.

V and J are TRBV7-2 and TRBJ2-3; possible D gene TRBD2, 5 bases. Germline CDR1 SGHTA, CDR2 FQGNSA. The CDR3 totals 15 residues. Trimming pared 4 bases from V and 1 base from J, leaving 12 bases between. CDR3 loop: CASSSRTRGTDTQYF. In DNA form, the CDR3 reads TGTGCCAGCAGCTCACGGACTCGGGGCACAGATACGCAGTATTTT.

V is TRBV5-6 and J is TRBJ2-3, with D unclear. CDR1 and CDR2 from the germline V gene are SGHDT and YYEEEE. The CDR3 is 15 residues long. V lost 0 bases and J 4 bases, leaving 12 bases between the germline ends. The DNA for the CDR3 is TGTGCCAGCAGCTTGGCCGGTCTAGTGCCAGATACGCAGTATTTT. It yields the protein CASSLAGLVPDTQYF.

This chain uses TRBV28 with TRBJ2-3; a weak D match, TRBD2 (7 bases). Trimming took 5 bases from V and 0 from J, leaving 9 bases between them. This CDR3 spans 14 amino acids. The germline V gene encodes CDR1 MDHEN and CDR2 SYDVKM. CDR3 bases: TGTGCCAGCAGTGAGGGGGGGAGCACAGATACGCAGTATTTT. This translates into CASSEGGSTDTQYF.

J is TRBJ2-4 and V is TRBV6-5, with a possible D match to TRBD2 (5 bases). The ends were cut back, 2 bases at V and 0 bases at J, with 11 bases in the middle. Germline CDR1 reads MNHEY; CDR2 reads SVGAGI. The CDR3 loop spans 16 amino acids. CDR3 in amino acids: CASSYGAAVAKNIQYF. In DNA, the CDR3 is TGTGCCAGCAGTTACGGAGCGGCCGTAGCCAAAAACATTCAGTACTTC.